Listed below are T cell receptor beta chains from one sample, sequenced in a study of T cell changes during pregnancy in multiple sclerosis. Using immunoSEQ multiplex PCR, the repertoire was profiled, and TCRdb retains in-frame clones only, with some absent. The table shows approximately 30,000 clones, with 88% occurring only once. The specimen comprised CD8+ T cells from peripheral blood mononuclear cells, sampled in the second trimester of pregnancy. These receptors were obtained from a female donor with multiple sclerosis, enrolled in a pregnancy study. The CDR3 runs from the conserved cysteine through the conserved F or W. D genes are given only for firm matches. Clone size is not always given. Where it is, it says once, few, many or a class for expanded clones.

cdr3_length	clone_size	v_call	j_call	d_call	cdr3_aa	cdr3_nt
14	.	TRBV5-1	TRBJ2-3	.	CASSGGTGTDTQYF	TGCGCCAGCAGCGGGGGGACAGGCACAGATACGCAGTATTTT
14	.	TRBV5-1	TRBJ2-3	.	CASSLGNYTDTQYF	TGCGCCAGCAGCTTGGGGAACTATACAGATACGCAGTATTTT
16	.	TRBV5-6	TRBJ2-7	TRBD1	CASSHWSVDRAYEQYF	TGTGCCAGCAGCCATTGGAGCGTCGACAGGGCGTACGAGCAGTACTTC
15	.	TRBV4-1	TRBJ1-1	.	CASSGSQGSVSEAFF	TGCGCCAGCAGTGGCTCCCAGGGAAGTGTCTCTGAAGCTTTCTTT
15	.	TRBV6-1	TRBJ2-1	TRBD2	CASSHSGGAYNEQFF	TGTGCCAGCAGTCATAGCGGGGGGGCTTACAATGAGCAGTTCTTC
18	.	TRBV4-1	TRBJ2-1	TRBD2	CASSQDWLPSGAYNEQFF	TGCGCCAGCAGCCAAGATTGGTTGCCTAGCGGGGCCTACAATGAGCAGTTCTTC
17	.	TRBV4-3	TRBJ1-2	TRBD1	CASSQEYAGGLHYGYTF	TGCGCCAGCAGCCAAGAATATGCAGGGGGTCTTCACTATGGCTACACCTTC
15	.	TRBV6-4	TRBJ2-3	.	CASSLSAGSTDTQYF	TGTGCCAGCAGTCTTTCGGCGGGTAGCACAGATACGCAGTATTTT
12	.	TRBV29-1	TRBJ1-2	.	CSVGTGNYGYTF	TGCAGCGTTGGAACAGGGAACTATGGCTACACCTTC
15	.	TRBV27	TRBJ2-3	TRBD2	CASSLRLAGADTQYF	TGTGCCAGCAGTTTACGGCTAGCGGGGGCAGATACGCAGTATTTT
15	few	TRBV4-2	TRBJ2-7	.	CASSQDVESSYEQYF	TGTGCCAGCAGCCAAGATGTTGAGAGCTCCTACGAGCAGTACTTC
16	.	TRBV30	TRBJ1-2	.	CAWRRSFGEAGYGYTF	TGTGCCTGGAGGCGTTCGTTTGGGGAAGCGGGCTATGGCTACACCTTC
15	.	TRBV28	TRBJ2-1	TRBD2	CASSLLALSYNEQFF	TGTGCCAGCAGTCTACTAGCGCTCTCCTACAATGAGCAGTTCTTC
13	.	TRBV11-2	TRBJ1-6	.	CASSDWSNSPLHF	TGTGCCAGCAGCGACTGGTCGAATTCACCCCTCCACTTT
16	.	TRBV15	TRBJ2-7	.	CATSGDPRVPGYEQYF	TGTGCCACCAGCGGAGACCCCAGGGTACCTGGATACGAGCAGTACTTC
11	.	TRBV7-9	TRBJ2-5	.	CAIGRQETQYF	TGTGCCATTGGCAGGCAAGAGACCCAGTACTTC
13	.	TRBV11-2	TRBJ1-2	.	CASSYRQAQGYTF	TGTGCCAGCAGCTATAGACAGGCCCAGGGCTACACCTTC
12	.	TRBV9	TRBJ2-2	.	CASNRNTGELFF	TGTGCCAGCAATCGGAACACCGGGGAGCTGTTTTTT
15	.	TRBV6-5	TRBJ2-3	TRBD2	CASSYLSGNTDTQYF	TGTGCCAGCAGTTACCTTAGCGGGAACACAGATACGCAGTATTTT
14	.	TRBV14	TRBJ2-3	.	CASSQGSLTDTQYF	TGTGCCAGCAGCCAAGGGAGTCTCACAGATACGCAGTATTTT
16	.	TRBV5-6	TRBJ2-1	TRBD1	CASTYKGQGAHNEQFF	TGTGCCAGCACCTACAAGGGACAGGGGGCCCACAATGAGCAGTTCTTC
11	.	TRBV29-1	TRBJ1-1	TRBD1	CSARTGFEAFF	TGCAGCGCCCGGACAGGGTTTGAAGCTTTCTTT
15	.	TRBV23-1	TRBJ1-1	.	CASPFPPRGAEGAFF	TGCGCCAGCCCCTTTCCCCCCCGGGGGGCTGAGGGCGCTTTCTTT
15	.	TRBV19	TRBJ2-3	TRBD1	CASRHRDSYKDTQYF	TGTGCCAGTAGACACCGGGACAGTTACAAAGATACGCAGTATTTT
13	.	TRBV7-9	TRBJ1-5	.	CASSLALGEAQHF	TGTGCCAGCAGCTTAGCCCTGGGAGAAGCCCAGCATTTT
17	.	TRBV19	TRBJ2-3	TRBD2	CASSMTSGGSFTDTQYF	TGTGCCAGTAGTATGACTAGCGGGGGGTCCTTCACAGATACGCAGTATTTT
12	.	TRBV14	TRBJ1-1	.	CASNQGGSEAFF	TGTGCCAGCAACCAGGGAGGCTCTGAAGCTTTCTTT
14	many	TRBV6-4	TRBJ2-1	.	CASSDSATYNEQFF	TGTGCCAGCAGTGACTCAGCCACCTACAATGAGCAGTTCTTC
16	few	TRBV19	TRBJ1-6	TRBD1	CASSMEPGQYNSPLHF	TGTGCCAGTAGTATGGAACCGGGACAGTATAATTCACCCCTCCACTTT
15	.	TRBV4-1	TRBJ1-1	.	CASSQVKGLGTEAFF	TGCGCCAGCAGCCAAGTAAAGGGGTTGGGCACTGAAGCTTTCTTT
13	.	TRBV6-4	TRBJ1-3	.	CVRPGESGNTIYF	TGTGTCCGCCCAGGGGAGTCTGGAAACACCATATATTTT
14	.	TRBV6-1	TRBJ1-1	.	CASSEIQGGAEAFF	TGTGCCAGCAGTGAAATCCAGGGAGGGGCTGAAGCTTTCTTT
14	once	TRBV6-1	TRBJ2-7	.	CASSDAGTSYEQYF	TGTGCCAGCAGTGACGCCGGGACAAGTTACGAGCAGTACTTC
14	.	TRBV28	TRBJ1-2	.	CASSLVRQGYGYTF	TGTGCCAGCAGTTTAGTGCGGCAGGGATATGGCTACACCTTC
15	once	TRBV18	TRBJ2-7	.	CASSPLAGHPYEQYF	TGTGCCAGCTCACCACTGGCAGGACATCCCTACGAGCAGTACTTC
15	.	TRBV5-4	TRBJ2-1	TRBD1	CASKEGTGAYNEQFF	TGTGCCAGCAAAGAAGGGACAGGGGCCTACAATGAGCAGTTCTTC
15	.	TRBV19	TRBJ1-1	TRBD1	CASSALQGALTEAFF	TGTGCCAGTAGTGCCTTACAGGGGGCACTCACTGAAGCTTTCTTT
18	.	TRBV7-9	TRBJ1-2	.	CASSLPRQGEVKGYGYTF	TGTGCCAGCAGCTTACCCCGGCAGGGTGAAGTAAAGGGGTATGGCTACACCTTC
13	.	TRBV14	TRBJ1-2	TRBD1	CASSSWTGYGYTF	TGTGCCAGCAGCTCATGGACAGGGTATGGCTACACCTTC
13	medium-sized	TRBV6-4	TRBJ2-2	.	CASSDSATGELFF	TGTGCCAGCAGTGACTCAGCCACCGGGGAGCTGTTTTTT
16	once	TRBV11-2	TRBJ2-4	.	CASSSPSRLGENIQYF	TGTGCCAGCAGTTCCCCCTCCCGGCTAGGGGAAAACATTCAGTACTTC
14	.	TRBV6-6	TRBJ1-6	.	CASSKNSGNSPLHF	TGTGCCAGCAGTAAGAATTCGGGGAATTCACCCCTCCACTTT
13	once	TRBV11-2	TRBJ1-2	.	CASSLERSYGYTF	TGTGCCAGCAGCTTAGAACGGAGCTATGGCTACACCTTC
15	.	TRBV5-6	TRBJ1-5	.	CASSLGAAGNQPQHF	TGTGCCAGCAGCTTGGGCGCAGCGGGCAATCAGCCCCAGCATTTT
11	.	TRBV2	TRBJ2-1	.	CASSGDFEQFF	TGTGCCAGCAGTGGGGACTTTGAGCAGTTCTTC
12	.	TRBV7-8	TRBJ1-2	.	CASSPDRDGYTF	TGTGCCAGCAGCCCAGACAGAGATGGCTACACCTTC
14	.	TRBV2	TRBJ2-7	.	CASSDQGNGYEQYF	TGTGCCAGCAGTGACCAGGGGAACGGCTACGAGCAGTACTTC
16	.	TRBV6-1	TRBJ1-5	TRBD1	CASSEGPTGGGQPQHF	TGTGCCAGCAGTGAGGGGCCGACAGGGGGAGGGCAGCCCCAGCATTTT
13	few	TRBV29-1	TRBJ1-4	TRBD1	CSVEGQGNEKLFF	TGCAGCGTTGAAGGACAGGGGAATGAAAAACTGTTTTTT